There are many counts of the clone carrying this TCR beta chain. What it binds is not known. The sample originates from a study of T-cell reconstitution after alpha-beta-depleted transplantation in children. Findings of the study overall: T-cell counts and diversity at one year following transplant were attributed mainly to newly produced T cells. In patients about two months after transplant, alpha-beta T cells reportedly arose from several hundred expanded graft clones. The origin of high day-60 TCRbeta diversity in some patients lay in surviving recipient T cells and thymic progenitors.

TCRbeta library preparation incorporated unique molecular identifiers. TCRdb re-analysed the PCR reads in MiXCR, keeping a single row per CDR3 protein. Of 250,000 or so distinct CDR3 sequences listed, approximately 8% were seen once; the top ten hold just under 6.5%. The germline V and J ends were trimmed by 0 bases and 6 bases, with 6 bases remaining between them. Germline assignment: CDR1 DFQATT and CDR2 SNEGSKA (reference sequence). This CDR3 region has 12 residues. The TCR comes from a male patient aged 5 to 17 who had a stem cell transplant for acute lymphoblastic leukemia, so the T cells may come from the graft donor. The sample in question was PBMCs, mostly from graft donor cells, obtained 180 days after TCRalphabeta/CD19-depleted stem cell transplant. The chain recombines TRBV20-1 with TRBJ2-4, with no clear D. The CDR3, as DNA: TGCAGTGCTAGAGATGACGGAAACATTCAGTACTTC. Translated: CSARDDGNIQYF.